This T cell receptor (beta chain) was sequenced for a study of neurological immune-mediated disorders. The CDR3 spans 14 residues. The junction had 6 bases not matched to a gene; V was cut back by 3 bases and J by 7 bases. Germline-derived CDR1 and CDR2 are SGHVS and FQNEAQ. TCRdb independently ran MiXCR on the 5' RACE reads; one entry per CDR3 protein. This sample has 19,000 or so distinct CDR3 sequences, with about 14% found just once. In this sample, this clonotype turned up many times. Sequenced sample: CD4+ T cells from blood. This TCR was recovered from a woman aged 60 to 75 with HTLV-1-associated myelopathy (HAM/TSP). The rearrangement uses TRBV7-8 and TRBJ2-3; 8 bases are a match to TRBD2. CDR3 sequence: CASSFGGGIHTQYF. The CDR3 DNA sequence: TGTGCCAGCAGCTTCGGGGGGGGGATCCATACGCAGTATTTT.